Listed below are T cell receptor beta chains from one sample, sequenced in a study of cytomegalovirus exposure and HLA in healthy donors. Using immunoSEQ multiplex PCR, the repertoire was profiled, and TCRdb retains in-frame clones only, with some absent. The data hold roughly 140,000 clones, with about 80% observed a single time. Input material: PBMCs. These receptors were collected from a man aged 35 to 55 in good health and CMV-seronegative. CDR3s include the opening cysteine and the closing phenylalanine or tryptophan.

v_call cdr3_aa
TRBV18 CASSPPRGRGNEKLFF
TRBV4-1 CASSQDRDRGDNSPLHF
TRBV25-1 CASSEWVSDNEQFF
TRBV5-1 CASTGLAPSEQYF
TRBV18 CASSPRTGQANEKLFF
TRBV27 CASSFGGQKYNEQFF
TRBV7-2 CASRNVEFSNEKLFF
TRBV5-1 CASSLALGQGNSPLHF
TRBV6-5 CASSPQGGGNTIYF
TRBV19 CASSIGGQGNNSPLHF
TRBV5-4 CASSLGVSGGGYTF
TRBV6-5 CASSYSTNRGNSPLHF
TRBV25-1 CASAQQLGAGGPEQFF
TRBV19 CASSISRGQASEAFF
TRBV7-2 CASSLVSPLHF
TRBV4-3 CASSQVSTGGYGNTIYF
TRBV7-8 CASSLELTGAAYNEKLFF
TRBV4-3 CASSHSGTDTQYF
TRBV9 CASSVVLAGGIDTQYF
TRBV6-1 CASSFRGNEKLFF
TRBV5-4 CASSLGEGGVPDTQYF
TRBV19 CASSRTETNYGYTF
TRBV19 CASIQGWGNTGELFF
TRBV9 CASTPRQDRGWGGELFF
TRBV4-1 CASSQTDSDYSPLHF
TRBV7-2 CASSRGQGPAYEQYF
TRBV9 CASSVVTGELQF
TRBV5-4 CASSLGSGGPDTQYF
TRBV30 CAWRHGIYEQYF
TRBV6-1 CASRGGGTGTYEQYF
TRBV28 CASSSGSAGDSPLHF